The T cell receptor beta chain described here comes from a study of cytomegalovirus exposure and HLA in healthy donors. Whole-study context: A prior study identified over 100 million unique TCR beta sequences from 200 million or so T cells. Within the Caucasian-associated ancestry cluster were 81% of the 398 genotyped donors.

Study conclusions and caveats: The authors later linked a missense DCLRE1C variant to TCR beta V- and J-gene trimming.

Germline CDR1 MDHEN, CDR2 SYDVKM. CDR3 length equals 15 residues. Between the trimmed V and J ends, which lost 4 bases and 3 bases, there was a span of 15 bases. PCR was performed using 60 Vbeta and 13 Jbeta primers. Assay used: immunoSEQ multiplex PCR; TCRdb lists only in-frame clones, some missing. This sample has approximately 90,000 clones, with over 60% found just once. As to this clone: The antigen is not known.

V gene TRBV28 combines with J gene TRBJ1-2; possible D gene TRBD1, 5 bases. The sample was PBMCs. The source is a man aged 35 to 55 in good health and CMV-seronegative. The CDR3 region is CASSSPSAGYYGYTF. CDR3 nucleotide sequence: TGTGCCAGCAGTTCCCCTTCTGCAGGGTACTATGGCTACACCTTC.